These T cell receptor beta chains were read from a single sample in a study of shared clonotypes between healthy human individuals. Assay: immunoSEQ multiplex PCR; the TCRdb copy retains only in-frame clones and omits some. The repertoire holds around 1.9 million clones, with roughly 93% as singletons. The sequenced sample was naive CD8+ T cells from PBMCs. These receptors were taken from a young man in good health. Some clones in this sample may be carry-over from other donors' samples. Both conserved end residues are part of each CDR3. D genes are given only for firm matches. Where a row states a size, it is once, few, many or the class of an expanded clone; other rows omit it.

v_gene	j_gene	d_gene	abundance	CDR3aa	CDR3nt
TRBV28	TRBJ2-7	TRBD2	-	CASSILAGADEQYF	TGTGCCAGCAGCATACTAGCGGGAGCTGACGAGCAGTACTTC
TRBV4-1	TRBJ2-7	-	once	CASSQDRTQTYEQYF	TGCGCCAGCAGCCAAGATCGGACCCAGACCTACGAGCAGTACTTC
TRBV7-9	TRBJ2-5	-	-	CASSLAGGVETQYF	TGTGCCAGCAGCTTAGCGGGAGGAGTGGAGACCCAGTACTTC
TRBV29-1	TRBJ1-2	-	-	CSVAGYTF	TGCAGCGTTGCTGGCTACACCTTC
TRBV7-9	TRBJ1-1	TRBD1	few	CASSLGTGMNTEAFF	TGTGCCAGCAGTCTCGGGACAGGAATGAACACTGAAGCTTTCTTT
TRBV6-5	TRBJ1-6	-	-	CASTWGGMNSPLHF	TGTGCCAGCACTTGGGGAGGGATGAATTCACCCCTCCACTTT
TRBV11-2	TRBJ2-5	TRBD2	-	CASSLGLAGRVRETQYF	TGTGCCAGCAGCTTAGGGCTAGCGGGACGGGTTAGGGAGACCCAGTACTTC
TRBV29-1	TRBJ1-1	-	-	CSVEGSGREVSAEAFF	TGCAGCGTTGAAGGGTCAGGGAGGGAGGTGAGCGCTGAAGCTTTCTTT
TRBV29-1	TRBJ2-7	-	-	CSVGGSLDPGIPWSSYEQYF	TGCAGCGTTGGCGGCAGTTTGGACCCCGGGATTCCGTGGAGCTCCTACGAGCAGTACTTC
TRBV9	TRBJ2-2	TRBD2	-	CASSASSGTRSGELFF	TGTGCCAGCAGCGCCAGCTCCGGGACTAGGTCCGGGGAGCTGTTTTTT
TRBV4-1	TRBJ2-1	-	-	CASSQDWPYNEQFF	TGCGCCAGCAGCCAAGATTGGCCCTACAATGAGCAGTTCTTC
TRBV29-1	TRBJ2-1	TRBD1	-	CSADGAGQGLNEQFF	TGCAGCGCCGACGGAGCCGGACAGGGCCTCAATGAGCAGTTCTTC
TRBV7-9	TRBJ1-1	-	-	CASSLGMTEAFF	TGTGCCAGCAGCTTAGGCATGACTGAAGCTTTCTTT
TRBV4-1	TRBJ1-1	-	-	CASSQGVWGVGTEAFF	TGCGCCAGCAGCCAAGGGGTATGGGGGGTTGGCACTGAAGCTTTCTTT
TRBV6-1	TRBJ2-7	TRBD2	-	CAVRVSGSYEQYF	TGTGCCGTTAGAGTTAGCGGGAGCTACGAGCAGTACTTC
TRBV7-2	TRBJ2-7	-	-	CASSWGGLPSYEQYF	TGTGCCAGCAGCTGGGGCGGCCTCCCCTCCTACGAGCAGTACTTC
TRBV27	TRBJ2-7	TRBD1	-	CASSFGQGIYEQYF	TGTGCCAGCAGTTTCGGACAGGGTATCTACGAGCAGTACTTC